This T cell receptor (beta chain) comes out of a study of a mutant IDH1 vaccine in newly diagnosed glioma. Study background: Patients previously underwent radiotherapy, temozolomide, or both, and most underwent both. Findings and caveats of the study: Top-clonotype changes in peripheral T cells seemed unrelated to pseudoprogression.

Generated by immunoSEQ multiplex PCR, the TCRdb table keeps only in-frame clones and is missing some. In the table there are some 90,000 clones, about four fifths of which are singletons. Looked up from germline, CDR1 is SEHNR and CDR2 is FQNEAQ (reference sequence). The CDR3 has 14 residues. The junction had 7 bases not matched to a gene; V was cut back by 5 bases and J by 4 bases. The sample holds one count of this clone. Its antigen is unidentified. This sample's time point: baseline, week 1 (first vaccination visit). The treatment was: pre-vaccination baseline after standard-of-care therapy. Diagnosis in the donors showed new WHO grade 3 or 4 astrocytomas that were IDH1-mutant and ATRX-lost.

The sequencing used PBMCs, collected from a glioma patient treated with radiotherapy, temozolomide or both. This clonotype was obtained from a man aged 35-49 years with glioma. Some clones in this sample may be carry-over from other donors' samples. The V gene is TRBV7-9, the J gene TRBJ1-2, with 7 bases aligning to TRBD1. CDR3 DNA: TGTGCCAGCAGCCCTTTGACAGGGCTCTATGGCTACACCTTC. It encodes CASSPLTGLYGYTF. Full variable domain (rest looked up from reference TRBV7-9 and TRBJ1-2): DTGVSQNPRHKITKRGQNVTFRCDPISEHNRLYWYRQTLGQGPEFLTYFQNEAQLEKSRLLSDRFSAERPKGSFSTLEIQRTEQGDSAMYLCASSPLTGLYGYTFGSGTRLTVV.